A selection of T cell receptor beta chains follows, all from one sample in a study of vaccination effects on CD4 cells after COVID-19. Profiling relied on immunoSEQ multiplex PCR, and the TCRdb table lists in-frame clones only, not all of them. The sample has about 71,000 clones; under 80% are singletons. For these TCRs, the target antigens are not known. This sample comprised CD4+ T cells from PBMCs cultured without peptide, obtained after COVID-19 vaccination. Receptors originate from a human donor who received a COVID-19 vaccine. Each CDR3 is given with its conserved first and last residue. The D gene is left open where the match is weak. The size of a clone is reported for some rows only, either as once, few or many, or as a class for expanded clones.

v_call,j_call,clone_size,d_call,cdr3_aa,cdr3_nt
TRBV7-2,TRBJ1-1,-,TRBD1,CASSLAGTGVVGTEAFF,TGTGCCAGCAGCTTAGCCGGGACAGGGGTTGTAGGCACTGAAGCTTTCTTT
TRBV12-3/TRBV12-4,TRBJ1-1,few,-,CASSTQGGTEAFF,TGTGCCAGCAGTACACAGGGCGGGACTGAAGCTTTCTTT
TRBV10-2,TRBJ1-2,-,-,CASSEGRTSYGYTF,TGCGCCAGCAGTGAGGGCAGGACTTCCTATGGCTACACCTTC
TRBV5-1,TRBJ1-1,-,TRBD1,CASSFTGDTEAFF,TGCGCCAGCAGCTTTACAGGGGACACTGAAGCTTTCTTT
TRBV11-3,TRBJ2-2,-,-,CASSFTGELFF,TGTGCCAGCAGCTTTACCGGGGAGCTGTTTTTT
TRBV27,TRBJ2-4,-,TRBD1,CASSRTGLAKNIQYF,TGTGCCAGCAGCAGGACAGGGCTAGCCAAAAACATTCAGTACTTC
TRBV10-3,TRBJ2-5,-,-,CAISVSDGGAETQYF,TGTGCCATCAGTGTTTCCGATGGGGGGGCGGAGACCCAGTACTTC
TRBV12-3/TRBV12-4,TRBJ2-3,-,-,CASSYNTDTQYF,TGTGCCAGCAGTTATAACACAGATACGCAGTATTTT
TRBV5-1,TRBJ2-1,once,-,CASSADGNSYNEQFF,TGCGCCAGCAGCGCCGACGGGAACTCCTACAATGAGCAGTTCTTC
TRBV3-1/TRBV3-2,TRBJ1-6,-,-,CASSQGRQENNSPLHF,TGTGCCAGCAGCCAAGGGAGGCAGGAAAATAATTCACCCCTCCACTTT
TRBV30,TRBJ2-5,-,-,CAWSVGPGWETQYF,TGTGCCTGGAGTGTAGGGCCTGGGTGGGAGACCCAGTACTTC
TRBV6-2/TRBV6-3,TRBJ2-1,-,-,CASSVAGHRYNEQFF,TGTGCCAGCAGTGTGGCGGGACACCGATACAATGAGCAGTTCTTC
TRBV18,TRBJ1-3,-,-,CASSQGQHVSGNTIYF,TGTGCCAGCTCACAAGGACAGCATGTCTCTGGAAACACCATATATTTT
TRBV2,TRBJ2-5,-,-,CASGWNGGLSQETQYF,TGTGCCAGTGGGTGGAACGGTGGACTCTCGCAAGAGACCCAGTACTTC
TRBV27,TRBJ1-6,-,-,CASSWRQRDSPLHF,TGTGCCAGCAGTTGGAGACAAAGGGATTCACCCCTCCACTTT
TRBV4-1,TRBJ2-2,-,TRBD1,CASSQAGQPSGELFF,TGCGCCAGCAGCCAAGCGGGACAGCCATCCGGGGAGCTGTTTTTT
TRBV3-1/TRBV3-2,TRBJ1-2,-,-,CASSQAAGYGYTF,TGTGCCAGCAGCCAAGCGGCAGGCTATGGCTACACCTTC
TRBV10-1,TRBJ2-5,once,-,CASSELSGEQTQYF,TGCGCCAGCAGTGAGCTTTCAGGGGAGCAGACCCAGTACTTC
TRBV29-1,TRBJ1-2,-,-,CSVGNRMGGYTF,TGCAGCGTTGGTAACCGGATGGGAGGCTACACCTTC
TRBV6-4,TRBJ2-3,-,-,CASSAQGFGDTQYF,TGTGCCAGCAGTGCTCAGGGGTTTGGCGATACGCAGTATTTT
TRBV7-2,TRBJ1-1,-,-,CASSFGQTEAFF,TGTGCCAGCAGCTTTGGCCAAACTGAAGCTTTCTTT
TRBV7-2,TRBJ1-5,few,-,CASSFMDNQPQHF,TGTGCCAGCAGCTTTATGGATAATCAGCCCCAGCATTTT
TRBV3-1/TRBV3-2,TRBJ1-1,-,TRBD1,CASSRSGTGDTEAFF,TGTGCCAGCAGCCGTAGCGGGACAGGGGACACTGAAGCTTTCTTT
TRBV2,TRBJ1-3,-,-,CGGGSGNTIYF,TGTGGAGGGGGATCTGGAAACACCATATATTTT
TRBV19,TRBJ2-1,-,TRBD2,CASSMRRTSGGRTVGNEQFF,TGTGCCAGTAGTATGCGGCGGACTAGCGGGGGGCGAACTGTTGGGAATGAGCAGTTCTTC
TRBV5-1,TRBJ2-3,-,-,CASSLAGSTDTQYF,TGCGCCAGCAGCTTGGCGGGAAGCACAGATACGCAGTATTTT
TRBV5-1,TRBJ2-5,-,TRBD1,CASSTLGSDRGRETQYF,TGCGCCAGCAGCACCCTAGGATCCGACAGGGGGCGTGAGACCCAGTACTTC
TRBV7-2,TRBJ1-6,-,TRBD1,CASTRGDSPLHF,TGTGCCAGCACCAGGGGGGATTCACCCCTCCACTTT
TRBV3-1/TRBV3-2,TRBJ2-3,-,TRBD2,CASSRLAGGTDTQYF,TGTGCCAGCAGCCGACTAGCCGGAGGCACAGATACGCAGTATTTT
TRBV13,TRBJ2-3,-,TRBD1,CASSLDRGADTQYF,TGTGCCAGCAGCTTAGACAGGGGGGCAGATACGCAGTATTTT
TRBV30,TRBJ2-2,-,-,CAWSVRGGAQTGELFF,TGTGCCTGGAGTGTACGTGGGGGGGCTCAAACCGGGGAGCTGTTTTTT
TRBV24-1,TRBJ2-1,-,TRBD1,CATSDPNRGQGYHNEQFF,TGTGCCACCAGTGACCCCAACCGAGGACAGGGATATCACAATGAGCAGTTCTTC